These 23 T cell receptor beta chains were sequenced from one sample in a study of cytomegalovirus exposure and HLA in healthy donors. The PCR was carried out with 60 Vbeta primers and 13 Jbeta primers. Sequenced by immunoSEQ multiplex PCR; TCRdb stores in-frame clones only, minus some. In the table there are about 160,000 clones, approximately 84% of which are singletons. The sample taken for sequencing was PBMCs. The receptors come from a male donor in good health and CMV-seropositive.

V is TRBV7-2 and J is TRBJ2-1; weak D call: TRBD2 (5 bases). Germline assignment: CDR1 SGHTA and CDR2 FQGNSA. This CDR3 is 14 amino acids long. V was shortened by 3 bases and J by 9 bases, with 15 bases between the two germline ends. The CDR3 sequence: CASSFSGNGAEQFF. The CDR3 DNA sequence: TGTGCCAGCAGCTTCTCCGGGAACGGCGCTGAGCAGTTCTTC.

This chain connects TRBV30 to TRBJ2-2; D not resolved. The V end was cut by 3 bases, the J end by 3 bases, with 8 bases between. The CDR3 totals 13 residues. Germline loops: CDR1 GTSNPN, CDR2 SVGIG (reference sequence). The CDR3 bases are TGTGCCTGGAGCCCCTTCCACACCGGGGAGCTGTTTTTT. It specifies CAWSPFHTGELFF.

The chain links TRBV6-1 to TRBJ2-2; no clear D gene. The CDR3 extends over 14 amino acids. Germline V gene sequence: CDR1 MNHNS, CDR2 SASEGT. With 4 bases removed from V and 5 bases from J, the gap between germline ends came to 11 bases. CDR3 nucleotide sequence: TGTGCCAGCAGTGGAACTGGCGGAACCGGGGAGCTGTTTTTT. It codes for CASSGTGGTGELFF.

The genes are TRBV5-6 and TRBJ2-6; D uncertain. Germline-derived CDR1 and CDR2 are SGHDT and YYEEEE. This CDR3 is 17 amino acids long. V was pared by 2 bases and J by 1 base, with 13 bases between. CDR3 region: CASSFQAATSGANVLTF. DNA of the CDR3: TGTGCCAGCAGCTTCCAAGCCGCGACATCTGGGGCCAACGTCCTGACTTTC.

In the case of this clone: This specimen includes other DNA sequences encoding the same CDR3. The V and J genes are TRBV19 and TRBJ2-7; 9 bases map to TRBD2. Germline V gene sequence: CDR1 LNHDA, CDR2 SQIVND (reference sequence). V dropped 6 bases and J dropped 1; count of bases not matched to a gene: 1. The CDR3 length is 13 residues. The CDR3 is CASSGLASYEQYF. The CDR3 DNA reads as TGTGCCAGTAGCGGACTAGCGTCCTACGAGCAGTACTTC.

The chain couples TRBV6-5 to TRBJ2-7; 9 nucleotides match TRBD2. J was trimmed by 5 bases and V by 5 bases; bases with no gene match: 7. The CDR3 sequence is 14 residues long. Germline-derived CDR1 and CDR2 are MNHEY and SVGAGI. The CDR3 is CASSQLSGSDEQYF. The CDR3 DNA reads TGTGCCAGCAGTCAACTTAGCGGGAGTGACGAGCAGTACTTC.

In this sample, this clone turned up once. The V gene is TRBV28, the J gene TRBJ1-3, with 11 bases fitting TRBD1. The CDR3 is made up of 15 amino acids. V trimming: 6 bases; J trimming: 3 bases; junction bases outside the gene matches: 4. Germline assignment: CDR1 MDHEN and CDR2 SYDVKM. The CDR3 DNA follows: TGTGCCAGCAGACCGGACAGGGGGCATGGAAACACCATATATTTT. It specifies CASRPDRGHGNTIYF.

Remarks on this clone: Germline and junction disagree at one end, which may indicate a read error. This chain connects TRBV7-9 to TRBJ1-3; 7 nucleotides agree with TRBD1. There are 15 residues in the CDR3. Germline loops: CDR1 SEHNR, CDR2 FQNEAQ (reference sequence). The DNA for the CDR3 is TGTTCCAGCAGACGCGGGACAGCCTCTGGAAACACCATATATTTT. It encodes CSSRRGTASGNTIYF.

The gene calls are TRBV5-1 and TRBJ2-2, with D possibly being TRBD1 (5 bases). The CDR3 loop spans 15 amino acids. Germline V lookup: CDR1 SGHRS, CDR2 YFSETQ. Trimming took off 2 bases at V and 0 bases at J, with 8 bases between the two ends. CDR3 loop: CASSLDSSNTGELFF. In DNA, the CDR3 is TGCGCCAGCAGCTTAGACAGCTCGAACACCGGGGAGCTGTTTTTT.

The genes are TRBV30 and TRBJ1-5; D remains unclear. Germline CDR1 is GTSNPN and CDR2 is SVGIG (reference sequence). Trimming left V 1 base short and J 6 bases short, with 10 bases between. The CDR3 extends over 13 amino acids. The chain's CDR3 is CAWSGIHGQPQHF. The CDR3 nucleotides read TGTGCCTGGAGTGGAATTCACGGTCAGCCCCAGCATTTT. Full variable domain (outside the CDR3, taken from reference TRBV30 and TRBJ1-5): SQTIHQWPATLVQPVGSPLSLECTVEGTSNPNLYWYRQAAGRGLQLLFYSVGIGQISSEVPQNLSASRPQDRQFILSSKKLLLSDSGFYLCAWSGIHGQPQHFGDGTRLSIL.

This clone has more than one count but fewer than ten. At one end the junction does not follow the germline gene, possibly because of a read error. This chain joins TRBV20-1 and TRBJ1-2; D uncertain. The CDR3 is 10 residues long. Germline CDR1 reads DFQATT; CDR2 reads SNEGSKA (reference sequence). As DNA, the CDR3 is TGCAGTGCTAGAGGGCAGGATCAGCTTTTC. Residues: CSARGQDQLF.

This clone was observed a handful of times. The J gene is TRBJ1-1, the V gene TRBV2, with a weak D call TRBD1 (6 bases). CDR3 size: 14 residues. Trimming took off 5 bases at V and 1 base at J, with 11 bases between the two ends. CDR1 is SNHLY and CDR2 is FYNNEI in the germline V gene. This CDR3 reads CASSYREGNTEAFF. The CDR3 DNA is TGTGCCAGCAGTTACAGGGAGGGGAACACTGAAGCTTTCTTT.

The chain links TRBV11-3 to TRBJ1-2; 8 bases are a match to TRBD1. Germline V gene lookup returns CDR1 SGHNT and CDR2 YENEEA. This CDR3 comprises 18 residues. The V gene end was trimmed by 4 bases and the J gene end by 4 bases; junction bases not matched to a gene: 17. CDR3 in DNA: TGTGCCAGCAGCTCGGGTGGGGTAGGGACAGGTAGAAGCTATGGCTACACCTTC. It is translated as CASSSGGVGTGRSYGYTF.

This rearrangement joins TRBV7-9 to TRBJ2-5; 10 bases align to TRBD2. From germline, CDR1 is SEHNR and CDR2 FQNEAQ (reference sequence). The CDR3 contains 15 residues. The ends lost 5 bases at V and 2 bases at J; junction bases unmatched: 5. This chain's CDR3 is CASSRVLAGQETQYF. The DNA of the CDR3 is TGTGCCAGCAGCCGTGTACTAGCGGGGCAAGAGACCCAGTACTTC.

The V and J genes are TRBV4-2 and TRBJ2-6; D ambiguous. Trimming left V 6 bases short and J 4 bases short, with 16 bases between. There are 16 residues in the CDR3. CDR1 LGHNA and CDR2 YNFKEQ come from the germline V gene. The CDR3, as DNA: TGTGCCAGCAGAGCGTTACTGGCTCGCGGGGCCAACGTCCTGACTTTC. This codes for CASRALLARGANVLTF.

This sequence joins TRBV6-4 and TRBJ1-3; D may be TRBD1 (6 bases). The CDR3 runs to 19 residues. Between the trimmed V and J ends, which lost 0 bases and 7 bases, there was a span of 25 bases. Germline assignment: CDR1 MRHNA and CDR2 SNTAGT. The CDR3 DNA sequence: TGTGCCAGCAGTGACTCACCGACGGGAATCCGGGACACTAAGAACACCATATATTTT. Translating gives CASSDSPTGIRDTKNTIYF.

The rearrangement uses TRBV30 and TRBJ2-5; weak D call: TRBD2 (5 bases). Trimming stripped 3 bases from V and 5 bases from J, with 7 bases between. The germline V gene has CDR1 GTSNPN and CDR2 SVGIG (reference sequence). The CDR3 runs to 11 residues. CDR3 loop: CAWRSGETQYF. The CDR3, as DNA: TGTGCCTGGAGGTCGGGGGAGACCCAGTACTTC.

With respect to this clone: The junction and the germline gene differ at one end; a read error may be behind it. J is TRBJ2-7 and V is TRBV7-7, with D tentatively TRBD1 (6 bases). Germline CDR1 is SSHAT and CDR2 is FNYEAQ (reference sequence). The CDR3 runs to 13 residues. This chain's CDR3 is CASSDDRFNEQYF. CDR3 nucleotides: TGTGCTAGCAGCGATGACAGGTTCAACGAGCAGTACTTC.

The rearrangement joins TRBV6-5 to TRBJ1-1; D not certain. Looked up from germline, CDR1 is MNHEY and CDR2 is SVGAGI. There are 11 residues in the CDR3. The V gene lost 8 bases and the J gene lost 2 bases, with 6 bases spanning the gap. This CDR3 reads CASRVNTEAFF. In DNA, the CDR3 is TGTGCCAGCCGGGTAAACACTGAAGCTTTCTTT.

This clone occurred once. The germline gene is not matched at one end of the junction; a read error may be the cause. J is TRBJ2-5 and V is TRBV6-1; 7 bases line up with TRBD1. Germline-derived CDR1 and CDR2 are MNHNS and SASEGT. The CDR3 sequence is 16 residues long. The CDR3 nucleotides read TGTGCCAGCAGTGTGGACAGGCCCGTTTTGTCAGAGGCCCAGTACTTC. Translating it yields CASSVDRPVLSEAQYF.

This clone occurred once. The chain has TRBV5-1 and TRBJ2-3, with a tentative D call TRBD2 (6 bases). The V gene's germline CDR1 is SGHRS and CDR2 YFSETQ. This CDR3 contains 13 residues. Trimming left V 3 bases short and J 6 bases short, with 11 bases between. CDR3 residues: CASSSLGGDTQYF. The CDR3 DNA is TGCGCCAGCAGCTCCCTCGGGGGTGATACGCAGTATTTT. Full variable domain (rest looked up from reference TRBV5-1 and TRBJ2-3): KAGVTQTPRYLIKTRGQQVTLSCSPISGHRSVSWYQQTPGQGLQFLFEYFSETQRNKGNFPGRFSGRQFSNSRSEMNVSTLELGDSALYLCASSSLGGDTQYFGPGTRLTVL.

The V call is TRBV7-6, the J call TRBJ1-4, with 8 bases matching TRBD1. There are 16 residues in the CDR3. After removal of 5 bases from V and 4 bases from J, the junction contained 9 bases not matched to a gene. The germline gives CDR1 SGHVS, CDR2 FNYEAQ. CDR3 in DNA: TGTGCCAGCAGCCTAGGGACAGGACCTATTAATGAAAAACTGTTTTTT. This encodes CASSLGTGPINEKLFF.

Concerning this clone itself: The junction departs from the called germline gene at one end, perhaps through a read error. The rearrangement joins TRBV7-9 to TRBJ1-3; unclear D gene. The CDR3 contains 14 residues. The V gene's germline CDR1 is SEHNR and CDR2 FQNEAQ (reference sequence). CDR3 nucleotide sequence: TGTTCCAGCAGCTTAGGGAGCTCTGGAAACACCATATATTTT. Translated, it gives CSSSLGSSGNTIYF.